Included here is one T cell receptor (beta chain) sequence, with context. Antigen unknown. This sample stems from a study of T cells in Graves' hyperthyroidism and ophthalmopathy. After removal of 2 bases from V and 0 bases from J, the junction contained 11 bases not matched to a gene. The CDR3 length is 17 residues. The germline gives CDR1 SQVTM, CDR2 ANQGSEA. Using RNA transcripts as the source, TCR beta CDR3 regions were amplified. Using the HTBI primer set, a first-round RT-PCR was run on the TCR CDR3. TCRdb itself ran the multiplex PCR reads through MiXCR, one entry per CDR3 protein. The repertoire includes roughly 100,000 distinct CDR3 sequences, roughly 37% of them detected once, and 9.5% to 13% sits in the top ten. Notes on the study in general: Appearing also in blood were most of the thyroid clonotypes expanded above 0.001.

Source material: peripheral blood or thyroid tissue (not recorded which). This chain connects TRBV29-1 to TRBJ2-7, with 9 bases aligning to TRBD2. This sequence was found in a woman younger than 45 with Graves' hyperthyroidism. The CDR3 region is CSVELRHPGLASYEQYF. CDR3 DNA: TGCAGCGTTGAATTACGGCACCCGGGACTAGCCTCCTACGAGCAGTACTTC.